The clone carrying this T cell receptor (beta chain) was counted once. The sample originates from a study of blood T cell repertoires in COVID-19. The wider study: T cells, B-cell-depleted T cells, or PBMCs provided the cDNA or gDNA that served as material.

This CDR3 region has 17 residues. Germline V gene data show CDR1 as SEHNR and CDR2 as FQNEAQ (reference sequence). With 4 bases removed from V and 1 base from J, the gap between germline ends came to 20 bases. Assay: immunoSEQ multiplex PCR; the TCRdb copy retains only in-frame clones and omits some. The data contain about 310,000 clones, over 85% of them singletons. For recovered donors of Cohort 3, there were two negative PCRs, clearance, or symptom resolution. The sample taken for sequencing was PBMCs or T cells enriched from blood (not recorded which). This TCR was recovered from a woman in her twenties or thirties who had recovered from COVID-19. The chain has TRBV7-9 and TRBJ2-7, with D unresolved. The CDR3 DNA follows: TGTGCCAGCAGCTCTGAGCCTCAGACAAGTCCATCCTACGAGCAGTACTTC. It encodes CASSSEPQTSPSYEQYF. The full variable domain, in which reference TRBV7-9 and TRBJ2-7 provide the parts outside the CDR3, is DTGVSQNPRHKITKRGQNVTFRCDPISEHNRLYWYRQTLGQGPEFLTYFQNEAQLEKSRLLSDRFSAERPKGSFSTLEIQRTEQGDSAMYLCASSSEPQTSPSYEQYFGPGTRLTVT.